The source of this T cell receptor beta chain is a study of PD-1 blockade in classical Hodgkin lymphoma. Study-level findings and limits: Diminished baseline TCR diversity has been reported in newly diagnosed patients relative to healthy donors. At C4D1, TCR diversity had climbed significantly for CD4+ cells, though not for CD8+ cells. The study found complete responders had baseline diversity similar to newly diagnosed patients.

Indicated time point: cycle 4 day 1 (C4D1), after less than 7 weeks of nivolumab. Every one of the patients relapsed after autologous stem cell transplantation (brentuximab vedotin exposure was variable). Measured with immunoSEQ multiplex PCR; TCRdb has only the in-frame clones, and not every one. The table lists just under 65,000 clones, more than 80% of them singletons. The CDR3 is made up of 14 amino acids. Germline V gene lookup returns CDR1 SGHTA and CDR2 FQGNSA. V was trimmed by 3 bases and J by 2 bases, leaving 10 bases between them. As to this clone: Its target is not known.

The chain carries TRBV7-2 and TRBJ2-5; the D call may be TRBD1 or TRBD2 (5 bases each). Source: peripheral blood mononuclear cells (PBMCs), taken before the fourth cycle of nivolumab. The source is a human donor with classical Hodgkin lymphoma. CDR3 protein: CASSFSGAQETQYF. For the CDR3, the DNA is TGTGCCAGCAGCTTTTCCGGGGCACAAGAGACCCAGTACTTC.